The clone carrying this TCR beta chain came up once. Here immunoSEQ multiplex PCR was the method, and the copy in TCRdb shows in-frame clones only, minus some. The table lists tens of thousands of clones, 75% to 85% of them singletons, with over 1.3% in the top ten. These data come from a study of preoperative IRX-2 immunotherapy in early breast cancer. Treatment meaning: preoperative locoregional IRX-2 cytokine immunotherapy. Samples came from a phase Ib trial of preoperative locoregional IRX-2 cytokine immunotherapy. The CDR3 loop spans 14 amino acids. Germline V gene sequence: CDR1 MNHGY, CDR2 SAAAGT. V lost 6 bases and J lost 6, with 17 bases in between.

The TCR originated in a human donor with breast cancer. V gene TRBV6-8 combines with J gene TRBJ1-1, with D perhaps matching TRBD1 (6 bases). The material was lymph node tissue, obtained after IRX-2 immunotherapy. Here the CDR3 DNA reads TGTGCCAGCAGGCTCTTGCGGGACACGGCTGAAGCTTTCTTT. As protein: CASRLLRDTAEAFF.